The 14 T cell receptor beta chains reported below all come from one sample, sequenced in a study of CD8+CD57+ T cells in acquired aplastic anemia. According to the study, genomic DNA was the template for TCR beta VDJ and CDR3 profiling. TCRdb recomputed calls from the reads with MiXCR, one row per CDR3 protein. The sample has some 92,000 distinct CDR3 sequences; roughly two thirds are singletons. Whoever was chosen for sequencing had shown CD8+CD57+ cell expansion by flow cytometry. Material for sequencing was sorted CD4+, CD8+, or CD8+CD57+ T cells (not recorded which) from PBMCs. All receptors come from a human donor with aplastic anemia.

The chain is built from TRBV6-1 and TRBJ1-1; 7 bases agree with TRBD1. CDR3 length equals 15 residues. J was trimmed by 1 base and V by 6 bases; bases with no gene match: 8. The germline gives CDR1 MNHNS, CDR2 SASEGT. CDR3 in amino acids: CASRRNRGGNTEAFF. DNA of the CDR3: TGTGCCAGCAGACGGAACAGGGGCGGGAACACTGAAGCTTTCTTT.

The table lists this clonotype with a few counts. CDR3 loop: CASLLNTEAFF. The CDR3, as DNA: TGTGCCAGCTTATTGAACACTGAAGCTTTCTTT. The chain links TRBV7-3 to TRBJ1-1; D ambiguous. Germline lookup yields CDR1 SGHTA and CDR2 FQGTGA. V lost 8 bases to trimming and J lost 0 bases, with 4 bases between them. The CDR3 spans 11 residues.

The genes are TRBV20-1 and TRBJ2-5, with no clear D. This CDR3 spans 11 amino acids. Germline-derived CDR1 and CDR2 are DFQATT and SNEGSKA (reference sequence). Trimming took off 1 base at V and 5 bases at J, with 5 bases between the two ends. CDR3 DNA: TGCAGTGCTAGAGTAGTTGAGACCCAGTACTTC. Its translation is CSARVVETQYF.

V is TRBV19 and J is TRBJ1-5; no reliable D call. There are 14 residues in the CDR3. Trimming stripped 3 bases from V and 7 bases from J, with 13 bases between. Germline CDR1 is LNHDA and CDR2 is SQIVND (reference sequence). The CDR3 sequence: CASSMRVGGQPQHF. In nucleotides, the CDR3 is TGTGCCAGTAGTATGAGGGTGGGCGGGCAGCCCCAGCATTTT.

This chain connects TRBV10-3 to TRBJ1-5; TRBD1 is a possible D gene (5 bases). The V gene's germline CDR1 is ENHRY and CDR2 SYGVKD. The V gene lost 3 bases and the J gene lost 3 bases, with 6 bases spanning the gap. The CDR3 is made up of 13 amino acids. The CDR3 here is CAISDRVNQPQHF. The DNA of the CDR3 is TGTGCCATCAGTGACAGGGTCAATCAGCCCCAGCATTTT.

This chain uses TRBV15 with TRBJ1-3, with unresolved D. Trimming removed 5 bases from V and 0 bases from J, with 5 bases in between. CDR1 LNHNV and CDR2 YYDKDF come from the germline V gene (reference sequence). The CDR3 is 13 residues long. CDR3 sequence (DNA): TGTGCCACCAGCGGAGGCTCTGGAAACACCATATATTTT. This codes for CATSGGSGNTIYF.

This chain connects TRBV5-3 to TRBJ1-1; perhaps TRBD1 as D (5 bases). TRBV5-3 is annotated as an ORF whose role is uncertain. V was trimmed by 8 bases and J by 7 bases, leaving 15 bases between them. The CDR3 is made up of 12 amino acids. The CDR3 DNA reads as TGTGCCAGCAGTTACGGAAGGGGTGAAGCTTTCTTT. This translates into CASSYGRGEAFF.

The J gene is TRBJ2-5, the V gene TRBV2, with 7 bases that match TRBD2. This CDR3 is 15 amino acids long. Germline loops: CDR1 SNHLY, CDR2 FYNNEI. V lost 3 bases, J lost 5 bases, and 9 bases stayed unmatched. CDR3 in amino acids: CASSDWAGAGETQYF. In DNA, the CDR3 is TGTGCCAGCAGTGATTGGGCGGGAGCGGGCGAGACCCAGTACTTC.

This chain links TRBV12-3 or TRBV12-4 with TRBJ2-2, with D maybe TRBD1 (6 bases). V was clipped by 4 bases and J by 0 bases, with 12 bases between them. This CDR3 has 16 residues. This chain's CDR3 is CASSSHRAANTGELFF. The DNA for the CDR3 is TGTGCCAGCAGTTCCCACAGGGCAGCGAACACCGGGGAGCTGTTTTTT.

This clonotype was picked up a small number of times. This sequence joins TRBV20-1 and TRBJ2-1; no clear D. V gave up 6 bases and J gave up 6 bases, with 9 bases separating them. The length of the CDR3 is 11 residues. The germline V gene has CDR1 DFQATT and CDR2 SNEGSKA (reference sequence). The CDR3 protein is CSAPVGNEQFF. The CDR3 region has the DNA TGCAGTGCCCCCGTAGGCAATGAGCAGTTCTTC.

The rearrangement joins TRBV19 to TRBJ1-1; D is undetermined. Trimming left V 1 base short and J 5 bases short, with 5 bases between. CDR3 length: 12 residues. Germline V lookup: CDR1 LNHDA, CDR2 SQIVND (reference sequence). The CDR3 sequence: CASSIGRTEAFF. The CDR3 bases are TGTGCCAGTAGTATAGGTAGGACTGAAGCTTTCTTT.

V and J are TRBV2 and TRBJ1-2; D gene ambiguous. V lost 4 bases, J lost 5 bases, and 11 bases lay in between. CDR1 and CDR2 (germline): SNHLY, FYNNEI. The CDR3 is 13 amino acids. The CDR3 sequence is CASSGERTYGYTF. DNA for the CDR3: TGTGCCAGCAGTGGGGAACGTACTTATGGCTACACCTTC.

The chain links TRBV2 to TRBJ2-3; TRBD1 matches at 9 bases. V lost 0 bases and J lost 2; bases outside the gene matches: 12. CDR1 and CDR2 (germline): SNHLY, FYNNEI. The CDR3 covers 19 residues. CDR3 loop: CASSEAGQGIKRYTDTQYF. The CDR3 DNA is TGTGCCAGCAGTGAAGCAGGACAGGGGATAAAGCGGTACACAGATACGCAGTATTTT.

With regard to this clonotype: One junction end does not reproduce the germline sequence, and a read error may be involved. The chain recombines TRBV10-3 with TRBJ1-3; D is unclear. The CDR3 extends over 14 amino acids. Germline assignment: CDR1 ENHRY and CDR2 SYGVKD. Here the CDR3 DNA reads TGTGCCATCGGGAGGGAGGAAGATGGAAGCACCATATATTTT. Its translation is CAIGREEDGSTIYF.